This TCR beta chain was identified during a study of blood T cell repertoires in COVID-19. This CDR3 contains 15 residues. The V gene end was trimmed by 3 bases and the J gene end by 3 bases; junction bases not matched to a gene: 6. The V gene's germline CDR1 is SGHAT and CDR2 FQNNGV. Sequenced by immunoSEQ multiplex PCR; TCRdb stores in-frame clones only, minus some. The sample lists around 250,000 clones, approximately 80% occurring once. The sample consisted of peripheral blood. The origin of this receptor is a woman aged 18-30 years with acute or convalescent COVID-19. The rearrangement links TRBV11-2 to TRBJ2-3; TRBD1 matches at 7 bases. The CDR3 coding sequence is TGTGCCAGCAGCTTTAGGGGGCAGTGGACAGATACGCAGTATTTT. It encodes CASSFRGQWTDTQYF.